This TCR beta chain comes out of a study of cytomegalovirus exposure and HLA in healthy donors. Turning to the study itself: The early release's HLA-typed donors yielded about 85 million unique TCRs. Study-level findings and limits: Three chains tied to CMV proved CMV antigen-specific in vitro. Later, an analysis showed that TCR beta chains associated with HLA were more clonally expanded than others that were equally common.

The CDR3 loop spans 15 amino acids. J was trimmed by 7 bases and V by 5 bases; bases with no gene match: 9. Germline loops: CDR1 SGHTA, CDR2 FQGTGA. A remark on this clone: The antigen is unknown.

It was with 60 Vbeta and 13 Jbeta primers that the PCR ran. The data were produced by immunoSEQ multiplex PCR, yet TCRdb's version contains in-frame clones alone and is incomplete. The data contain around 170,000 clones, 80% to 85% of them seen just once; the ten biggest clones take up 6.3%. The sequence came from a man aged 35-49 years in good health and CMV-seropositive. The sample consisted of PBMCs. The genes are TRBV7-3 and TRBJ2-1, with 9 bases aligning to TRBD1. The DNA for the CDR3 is TGTGCCAGCAGCCCGGGCGGGACAGGGATGAATGAGCAGTTCTTC. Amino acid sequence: CASSPGGTGMNEQFF.